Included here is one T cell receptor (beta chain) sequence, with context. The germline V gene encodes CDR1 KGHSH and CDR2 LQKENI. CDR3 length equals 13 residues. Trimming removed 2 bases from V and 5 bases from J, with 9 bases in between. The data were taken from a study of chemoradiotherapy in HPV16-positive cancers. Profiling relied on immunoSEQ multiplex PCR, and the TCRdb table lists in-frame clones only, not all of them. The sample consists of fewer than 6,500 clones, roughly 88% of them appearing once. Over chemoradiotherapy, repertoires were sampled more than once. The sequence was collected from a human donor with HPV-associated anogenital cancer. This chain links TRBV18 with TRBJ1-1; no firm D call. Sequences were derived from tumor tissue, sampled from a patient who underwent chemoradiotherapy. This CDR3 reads CASSPTKDTEAFF. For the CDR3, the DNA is TGTGCCAGCTCACCAACAAAGGATACTGAAGCTTTCTTT.